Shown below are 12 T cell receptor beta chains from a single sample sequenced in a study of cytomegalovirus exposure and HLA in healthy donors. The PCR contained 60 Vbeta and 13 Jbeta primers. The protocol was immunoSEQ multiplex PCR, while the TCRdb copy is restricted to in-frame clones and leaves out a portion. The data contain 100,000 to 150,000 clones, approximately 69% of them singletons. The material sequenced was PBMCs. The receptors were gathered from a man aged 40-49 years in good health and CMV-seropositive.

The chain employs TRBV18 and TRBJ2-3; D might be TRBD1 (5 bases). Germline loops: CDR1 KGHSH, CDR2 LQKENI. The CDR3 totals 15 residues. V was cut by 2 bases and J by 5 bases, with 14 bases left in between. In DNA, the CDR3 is TGTGCCAGCTCACCAGGAATAGGGGTGGGAGATACGCAGTATTTT. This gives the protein CASSPGIGVGDTQYF.

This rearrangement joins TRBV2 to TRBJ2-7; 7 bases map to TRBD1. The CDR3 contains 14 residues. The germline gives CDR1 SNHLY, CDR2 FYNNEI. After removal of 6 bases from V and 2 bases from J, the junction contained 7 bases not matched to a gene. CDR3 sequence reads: CASSRQGSPYEQYF. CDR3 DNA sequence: TGTGCCAGCAGCAGACAGGGCTCCCCCTACGAGCAGTACTTC.

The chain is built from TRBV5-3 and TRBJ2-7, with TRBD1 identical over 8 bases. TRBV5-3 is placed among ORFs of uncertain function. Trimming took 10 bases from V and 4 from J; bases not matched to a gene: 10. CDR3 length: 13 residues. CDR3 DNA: TGTGCCCCATCCCGGACAGGGCCGTACGAGCAGTACTTC. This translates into CAPSRTGPYEQYF.

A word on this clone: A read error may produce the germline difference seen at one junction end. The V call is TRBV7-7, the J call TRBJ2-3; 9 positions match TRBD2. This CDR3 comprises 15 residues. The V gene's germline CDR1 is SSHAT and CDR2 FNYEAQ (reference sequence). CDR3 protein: CASSLEAGGQDTQYF. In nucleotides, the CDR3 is TGTGCTAGCAGCTTAGAAGCGGGAGGACAGGATACGCAGTATTTT.

The CDR3 DNA follows: TGTGGGACAGGCGATAGCAATCAGCCCCAGCATTTT. It encodes CGTGDSNQPQHF. V usage is TRBV19 and J usage is TRBJ1-5; 7 bases are a match to TRBD1. Germline V CDR1 and CDR2: LNHDA, SQIVND (reference sequence). This CDR3 has 12 amino acids.

The CDR3 sequence: CAIHRGAGYGYTF. The CDR3 DNA is TGTGCCATCCACAGGGGCGCAGGCTATGGCTACACCTTC. The chain links TRBV6-1 to TRBJ1-2; 7 bases align to TRBD1. This CDR3 spans 13 amino acids. Germline V gives CDR1 MNHNS, CDR2 SASEGT. With V trimmed by 10 bases and J by 4 bases, 9 bases remained unmatched.

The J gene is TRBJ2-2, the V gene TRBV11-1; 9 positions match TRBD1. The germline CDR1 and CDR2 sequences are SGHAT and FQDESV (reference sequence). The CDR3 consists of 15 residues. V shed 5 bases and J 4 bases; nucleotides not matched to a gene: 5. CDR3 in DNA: TGTGCCAGCAGCCCGGGACAGGGACTCACCGGGGAGCTGTTTTTT. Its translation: CASSPGQGLTGELFF.

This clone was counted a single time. The CDR3 DNA reads TGTGCCAGCAGCCTAGGGACTAGCGGGAGCACAGATACGCAGTATTTT. Its translation is CASSLGTSGSTDTQYF. The V and J genes are TRBV11-3 and TRBJ2-3; 12 bases align to TRBD2. Looked up from germline, CDR1 is SGHNT and CDR2 is YENEEA. Trimming removed 5 bases from V and 0 bases from J; junction bases left unmatched: 3. CDR3 length: 16 amino acids.

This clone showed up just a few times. The CDR3 nucleotides are TGTGCCAGCAGCCGCCCAGGTTCCTCTGGGGCCAACGTCCTGACTTTC. Encoded protein: CASSRPGSSGANVLTF. The chain recombines TRBV27 with TRBJ2-6; the D is unclear. Germline V gene lookup returns CDR1 MNHEY and CDR2 SMNVEV (reference sequence). Deletions cut 6 bases from V and 0 bases from J, with 12 bases between. The CDR3 is 16 residues long.

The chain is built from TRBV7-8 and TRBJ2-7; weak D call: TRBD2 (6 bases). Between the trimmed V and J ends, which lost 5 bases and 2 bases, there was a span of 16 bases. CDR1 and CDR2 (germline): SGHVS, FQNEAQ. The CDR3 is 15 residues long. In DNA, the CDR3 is TGTGCCAGCAGCCACCGGGACTTATTAACCTACGAGCAGTACTTC. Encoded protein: CASSHRDLLTYEQYF. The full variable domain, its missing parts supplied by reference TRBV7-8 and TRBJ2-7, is GAGVSQSPRYKVAKRGQDVALRCDPISGHVSLFWYQQALGQGPEFLTYFQNEAQLDKSGLPSDRFFAERPEGSVSTLKIQRTQQEDSAVYLCASSHRDLLTYEQYFGPGTRLTVT.

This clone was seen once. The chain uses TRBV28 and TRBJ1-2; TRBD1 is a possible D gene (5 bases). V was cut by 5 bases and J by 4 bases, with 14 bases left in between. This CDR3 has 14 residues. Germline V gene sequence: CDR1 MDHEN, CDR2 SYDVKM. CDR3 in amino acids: CASSPPRATYGYTF. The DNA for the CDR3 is TGTGCCAGCAGTCCCCCCAGGGCGACCTATGGCTACACCTTC.

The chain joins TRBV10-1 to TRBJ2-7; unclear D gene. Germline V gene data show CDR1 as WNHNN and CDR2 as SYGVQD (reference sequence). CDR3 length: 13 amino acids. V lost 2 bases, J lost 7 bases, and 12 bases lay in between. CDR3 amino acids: CASSELGWVEQYF. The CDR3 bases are TGCGCCAGCAGTGAGCTGGGCTGGGTGGAGCAGTACTTC.